A single sample is the source of the 19 T cell receptor beta chains below, sequenced in a study of T cells in localized non-small cell lung cancer. Profiled with immunoSEQ multiplex PCR; TCRdb holds only in-frame clones, not every one. The sample carries about 3,700 clones, 20% to 25% recorded once. The sequencing used lung tumor tissue, collected before any cancer treatment. Source of these receptors: a woman between 35 and 70 years old with stage I lung adenocarcinoma.

This chain joins TRBV30 and TRBJ1-4, with a tentative D call TRBD1 (5 bases). CDR3 length equals 13 residues. Trimming removed 2 bases from V and 7 bases from J, with 11 bases in between. Per the germline V gene, CDR1 is GTSNPN and CDR2 is SVGIG (reference sequence). The CDR3 protein is CAWSPGGGEKLFF. As DNA, the CDR3 is TGTGCCTGGAGTCCTGGGGGGGGTGAAAAACTGTTTTTT.

V gene TRBV6-8 combines with J gene TRBJ2-2, with 7 bases fitting TRBD2. This CDR3 region has 13 residues. Germline V lookup: CDR1 MNHGY, CDR2 SAAAGT. Trimming at V came to 6 bases and at J to 5 bases, leaving 3 bases not matched to a gene. The CDR3, as DNA: TGTGCCAGCAGGGGGGGAGGGACCGGGGAGCTGTTTTTT. Translated: CASRGGGTGELFF.

This clone has a handful of counts. V gene TRBV30 combines with J gene TRBJ1-6, with D uncertain. The V end lost 3 bases, the J end lost 10 bases, and 13 bases lay between the germline ends. Per germline, CDR1 GTSNPN and CDR2 SVGIG (reference sequence). This CDR3 contains 13 residues. CDR3 sequence reads: CAWSQTGFSPLHF. The CDR3 DNA is TGTGCCTGGAGCCAGACGGGGTTCTCACCCCTCCACTTT. Complete variable domain (other parts from reference TRBV30 and TRBJ1-6): SQTIHQWPATLVQPVGSPLSLECTVEGTSNPNLYWYRQAAGRGLQLLFYSVGIGQISSEVPQNLSASRPQDRQFILSSKKLLLSDSGFYLCAWSQTGFSPLHFGNGTRLTVT.

CDR3 amino acids: CAQGMRATEAFF. CDR3 coding DNA: TGTGCCCAAGGGATGAGGGCCACTGAAGCTTTCTTT. The genes are TRBV30 and TRBJ1-1; D unresolved. The germline V and J ends were trimmed by 8 bases and 4 bases, with 14 bases remaining between them. The CDR3 has 12 amino acids. Per germline, CDR1 GTSNPN and CDR2 SVGIG (reference sequence).

The chain couples TRBV6-8 to TRBJ2-3; D remains ambiguous. This CDR3 spans 15 amino acids. The germline V gene has CDR1 MNHGY and CDR2 SAAAGT. The V and J ends lost 5 bases and 4 bases respectively, with 16 bases between them. CDR3 DNA: TGTGCCAGCAGTCCTCCCCCCAGCCCCCCAGATACGCAGTATTTT. It yields the protein CASSPPPSPPDTQYF.

V usage is TRBV19 and J usage is TRBJ1-3; unclear D gene. Per germline, CDR1 LNHDA and CDR2 SQIVND (reference sequence). The CDR3 extends over 16 amino acids. Trimming pared 6 bases from V and 0 bases from J, leaving 15 bases between. CDR3 in DNA: TGTGCCAGTAGGTGGACTGAAAGAAGCTCTGGAAACACCATATATTTT. As protein: CASRWTERSSGNTIYF.

This clone was detected a few times. The J gene is TRBJ1-5, the V gene TRBV9; 9 nucleotides line up with TRBD1. CDR1 SGDLS and CDR2 YYNGEE come from the germline V gene. The junction had 7 bases not matched to a gene; V was cut back by 3 bases and J by 9 bases. This CDR3 has 14 amino acids. CDR3 DNA: TGTGCCAGCAGCGCCGGGACAGGGACGGGGCCCCAGCATTTT. It specifies CASSAGTGTGPQHF.

The rearrangement joins TRBV6-8 to TRBJ1-6; 8 bases fit TRBD1. The CDR3 is made up of 20 amino acids. From germline, CDR1 is MNHGY and CDR2 SAAAGT. V trimming: 5 bases; J trimming: 0 bases; junction bases outside the gene matches: 15. CDR3 DNA sequence: TGTGCCAGCAGTCGATCCGGGACAGGCCTTGCGAGCTCCTATAATTCACCCCTCCACTTT. It yields the protein CASSRSGTGLASSYNSPLHF.

This clone was detected a few times. The J gene is TRBJ2-4, the V gene TRBV6-8; 8 bases line up with TRBD1. Losses at the gene ends were 5 bases for V and 2 bases for J; bases not matched to a gene: 5. The germline gives CDR1 MNHGY, CDR2 SAAAGT. This CDR3 has 15 amino acids. This CDR3 reads CASSARQGTKNIQYF. The CDR3 nucleotides read TGTGCCAGCAGTGCGCGACAGGGGACCAAAAACATTCAGTACTTC.

A few counts support this clone. This chain joins TRBV10-2 and TRBJ2-7; D tentatively reads TRBD1 or TRBD2 (5 bases each). There are 15 residues in the CDR3. The germline V and J ends were trimmed by 3 bases and 2 bases, with 14 bases remaining between them. CDR1 and CDR2 from the germline V gene are WSHSY and SAAADI. The CDR3 loop is CASSDPAEGTYEQYF. As DNA, the CDR3 is TGCGCCAGCAGTGACCCCGCTGAGGGGACCTACGAGCAGTACTTC.

This clone has a handful of counts. The chain uses TRBV23-1 and TRBJ2-5; possibly TRBD2 for D (6 bases). TRBV23-1 is annotated as an ORF whose role is uncertain. The CDR3 is 17 amino acids. V lost 6 bases and J lost 4, with 24 bases in between. In nucleotides, the CDR3 is TGCGCCAGCAGCCAAGAATCCTCCGGGAGCTGGGGAGAGACCCAGTACTTC. It is translated as CASSQESSGSWGETQYF.

Only a few counts were recorded for this clone. The rearrangement uses TRBV6-8 and TRBJ1-2; D ambiguous. The CDR3 is 14 amino acids. V lost 8 bases and J 0 bases, leaving 13 bases between the germline ends. Germline V gene data show CDR1 as MNHGY and CDR2 as SAAAGT. DNA of the CDR3: TGTGCCAGCGCCCGCGGTGACTCTAACTATGGCTACACCTTC. It is translated as CASARGDSNYGYTF.

The chain is built from TRBV19 and TRBJ2-1; TRBD2 matches 11 bases. Trimming cost V 1 base and J 8 bases; bases outside gene matches: 1. The CDR3 loop spans 14 amino acids. CDR1 LNHDA and CDR2 SQIVND come from the germline V gene (reference sequence). The CDR3 reads CASSIVAGGDEQFF. In nucleotides, the CDR3 is TGTGCCAGTAGTATAGTAGCGGGGGGGGATGAGCAGTTCTTC.

The V and J genes are TRBV15 and TRBJ1-1; D is possibly TRBD1 (6 bases). The V gene's germline CDR1 is LNHNV and CDR2 YYDKDF (reference sequence). Trimming took 4 bases from V and 2 from J, leaving 11 bases between them. CDR3 length: 14 residues. CDR3 protein: CATSTAGANTEAFF. The CDR3 DNA reads TGTGCCACCAGCACGGCAGGGGCTAACACTGAAGCTTTCTTT. The whole variable domain, remainder taken from reference TRBV15 and TRBJ1-1, is DAMVIQNPRYQVTQFGKPVTLSCSQTLNHNVMYWYQQKSSQAPKLLFHYYDKDFNNEADTPDNFQSRRPNTSFCFLDIRSPGLGDTAMYLCATSTAGANTEAFFGQGTRLTVV.

This clone was counted between two and nine times. V usage is TRBV6-8 and J usage is TRBJ1-4; D gene unclear. Deletions cut 0 bases from V and 14 bases from J, with 19 bases between. The CDR3 is 15 amino acids. Germline V gene lookup returns CDR1 MNHGY and CDR2 SAAAGT. CDR3: CASSYSSAASVALFF. CDR3 nucleotide sequence: TGTGCCAGCAGTTACTCGTCGGCGGCGAGCGTGGCCCTGTTTTTT.

The rearrangement uses TRBV30 and TRBJ1-2; 9 bases map to TRBD1. The trim removed 2 bases at V and 8 bases at J, leaving 6 bases unmatched. This CDR3 is 13 amino acids long. Germline-derived CDR1 and CDR2 are GTSNPN and SVGIG (reference sequence). This chain's CDR3 is CAWSIGTGSGYTF. CDR3 sequence (DNA): TGTGCCTGGAGTATAGGGACAGGGTCGGGCTACACCTTC.

This clone showed up just a few times. The chain has TRBV6-8 and TRBJ2-5; no definite D call. V lost 6 bases and J lost 2, with 10 bases in between. Germline CDR1 is MNHGY and CDR2 is SAAAGT. The CDR3 length is 13 residues. CDR3 bases: TGTGCCAGCAGCCGGTCCCGACAAGAGACCCAGTACTTC. It specifies CASSRSRQETQYF.

This chain connects TRBV6-8 to TRBJ1-4; D possibly corresponds to TRBD1 (5 bases). Trimming removed 4 bases from V and 7 bases from J, with 16 bases in between. The CDR3 runs to 15 residues. Germline V gives CDR1 MNHGY, CDR2 SAAAGT. For the CDR3, the DNA is TGTGCCAGCAGTTTATCGGGGGGGAGGGTTGAAAAACTGTTTTTT. Its translation is CASSLSGGRVEKLFF.

This clone was picked up a small number of times. V and J are TRBV6-8 and TRBJ2-5; 10 nucleotides line up with TRBD2. Germline CDR1 MNHGY, CDR2 SAAAGT. This CDR3 comprises 17 residues. J gave up 4 bases and V 5 bases, and 13 bases lay outside the gene matches. The CDR3 spells CASSTISGGLPGETQYF. DNA of the CDR3: TGTGCCAGCAGTACTATTAGCGGGGGGCTCCCGGGAGAGACCCAGTACTTC.